This T cell receptor beta chain was obtained from a study of spatial heterogeneity in lung cancer. Study information: Alpha-chain sequences were consistently detected less often than beta-chain sequences. Unique TCR and UMI combinations averaged more than ten appearances each in raw reads. Matched bulk RNA-seq gave a T cell module score that correlated strongly with tumor-region TCR transcript counts. Study results and limitations: Tracking of tumor mutation counts was seen in expanded intratumoral alpha and beta TCR counts.

CDR3 length: 17 amino acids. V lost 3 bases, J lost 0 bases, and 5 bases stayed unmatched. The germline gives CDR1 KGHSH, CDR2 LQKENI. This clonotype was observed a handful of times. The antigen remains undetermined. TCRdb reanalysed the 5' RACE reads using MiXCR and keeps one entry per CDR3 protein. The data contain tens of thousands of distinct CDR3 sequences, approximately 15% of them singletons. The time point here: sample taken at primary tumor resection. Sequencing of whole RNA from tumor, nontumor lung or frozen PBMC involved no sorting. The source material was lung tumor tissue, sampled at surgery. The chain has TRBV18 and TRBJ2-6, with TRBD1 matching 7 bases. This receptor was identified in a female donor with early-stage non-small cell lung cancer. Here the CDR3 reads CASSPPPGGSGANVLTF. The CDR3 coding sequence is TGTGCCAGCTCACCCCCTCCAGGGGGCTCTGGGGCCAACGTCCTGACTTTC.